The T cell receptor beta chain described here comes from a study of blood T cells in healthy people across ages. Study-level results: Roughly linearly, TCR beta diversity per million T cells fell as age increased.

The V end was cut by 2 bases, the J end by 2 bases, with 11 bases between. The CDR3 is 15 residues long. CDR1 and CDR2 (germline): SEHNR, FQNEAQ (reference sequence). The use of a sample-barcoded 5' primer and a J-beta primer mix characterized a second PCR of roughly 6 to 11 cycles. TCRdb reanalysed the 5' RACE reads using MiXCR and keeps one entry per CDR3 protein. The sample lists fewer than 1.5 million distinct CDR3 sequences, roughly 40% seen once, with 6.5% to 10% in the top ten. With respect to this clonotype: Antigen specificity is unknown.

The clonotype comes from a woman aged 18-30 years in good health. The chain has TRBV7-9 and TRBJ2-3; possibly TRBD1 for D (6 bases). Sequenced material: blood. Here the CDR3 reads CASSLPRGSTDTQYF. In DNA, the CDR3 is TGTGCCAGCAGCTTACCAAGGGGGTCCACAGATACGCAGTATTTT.